These 25 T cell receptor beta chains were all obtained from the same sample, sequenced in a study of human T cells and chemical hapten exposure. MiXCR was run by TCRdb on the RACE reads, yielding one entry per CDR3 protein. Altogether tens of thousands of distinct CDR3 sequences are present, about 8.5% being singletons, with the ten largest covering approximately 3.4%. Time point described: patch test 2, 6 weeks after DPC sensitization. Stated treatment: therapeutic diphenylcyclopropenone sensitization with weekly scalp DPC. The sample consisted of whole blood, taken in connection with sensitization to the hapten diphenylcyclopropenone (DPC). The receptors stem from a woman between 45 and 60 years old with alopecia areata. Some clones in this sample may be carry-over from other donors' samples.

This clonotype showed up many times. The V gene is TRBV11-2, the J gene TRBJ2-7; 12 nucleotides line up with TRBD1. V was pared by 6 bases and J by 9 bases, with 9 bases of the junction left unmatched. The CDR3 covers 14 residues. Germline V gene sequence: CDR1 SGHAT, CDR2 FQNNGV. For the CDR3, the DNA is TGTGCCAGCAGTTCCGGGACAGGGGGCGCCAGGCAGTACTTC. It codes for CASSSGTGGARQYF. Based on the CDR3 plus reference TRBV11-2 and TRBJ2-7, the full variable domain is EAGVAQSPRYKIIEKRQSVAFWCNPISGHATLYWYQQILGQGPKLLIQFQNNGVVDDSQLPKDRFSAERLKGVDSTLKIQPAKLEDSAVYLCASSSGTGGARQYFGPGTRLTVT.

The table lists this clonotype with a few counts. The chain employs TRBV15 and TRBJ2-3, with 7 bases aligning to TRBD1. The junction had 4 bases not matched to a gene; V was cut back by 7 bases and J by 0 bases. This CDR3 has 14 amino acids. CDR1 and CDR2 (germline): LNHNV, YYDKDF (reference sequence). The CDR3 sequence: CATTTQGSTDTQYF. In nucleotides, the CDR3 is TGTGCCACCACCACACAGGGGAGCACAGATACGCAGTATTTT.

This clonotype was seen a few times. The J gene is TRBJ2-7, the V gene TRBV20-1, with D possibly TRBD2 on 5 matching bases. This CDR3 region has 12 residues. The V gene lost 3 bases and the J gene lost 3 bases, with 9 bases spanning the gap. CDR1 and CDR2 from the germline V gene are DFQATT and SNEGSKA (reference sequence). CDR3 region: CSARDGDYEQYF. CDR3 DNA sequence: TGCAGTGCTAGGGACGGGGACTACGAGCAGTACTTC.

This chain connects TRBV20-1 to TRBJ2-1; D unclear. The CDR3 contains 11 residues. Trimming took 5 bases from V and 10 from J, leaving 12 bases between them. Germline-derived CDR1 and CDR2 are DFQATT and SNEGSKA (reference sequence). The chain's CDR3 is CSARAGHEQFF. The CDR3, as DNA: TGCAGTGCTCGCGCTGGGCACGAGCAGTTCTTC.

This clonotype came up many times. The CDR3 here is CATSDPHKIRQGPAEAFF. The CDR3 DNA reads TGTGCCACCAGTGACCCCCATAAAATACGACAAGGTCCGGCTGAAGCTTTCTTT. This rearrangement joins TRBV24-1 to TRBJ1-1; D unresolved. Germline-derived CDR1 and CDR2 are KGHDR and SFDVKD. The CDR3 is 18 residues long. V dropped 4 bases and J dropped 6 bases, with 26 bases sitting between them.

This clonotype was recorded many times. The gene calls are TRBV25-1 and TRBJ2-7, with TRBD1 matching over 7 bases. The CDR3 length is 16 residues. CDR1 is MGHDK and CDR2 is SYGVNS in the germline V gene. V gave up 3 bases and J gave up 3 bases; unmatched junction bases: 11. As DNA, the CDR3 is TGTGCCAGCAGTGACACCGCCGGAGACAGGGACTACGAGCAGTACTTC. Amino acid sequence: CASSDTAGDRDYEQYF.

The chain uses TRBV5-6 and TRBJ1-5; no clear D gene. CDR1 SGHDT and CDR2 YYEEEE come from the germline V gene. The CDR3 loop spans 12 amino acids. Trimming took 5 bases from V and 7 from J, leaving 10 bases between them. The CDR3 is CASRFLGQPQHF. The CDR3 DNA follows: TGTGCCAGCAGATTTCTGGGCCAGCCCCAGCATTTT.

This clonotype was seen a few times. The V and J genes are TRBV12-3 or TRBV12-4 and TRBJ1-5; 7 bases fit TRBD1. The CDR3 has 14 amino acids. Trimming removed 7 bases from V and 4 bases from J; junction bases left unmatched: 7. The CDR3 DNA is TGTGCCAGCACCACAGGGGTGCAAAATCAGCCCCAGCATTTT. This gives the protein CASTTGVQNQPQHF.

The rearrangement uses TRBV12-3 or TRBV12-4 and TRBJ2-6, with D hard to call. The CDR3 spans 15 residues. Trimming took off 6 bases at V and 1 base at J, with 10 bases between the two ends. The CDR3 nucleotides are TGTGCCAGCAGGCCTAGTGTTTCTGGGGCCAACGTCCTGACTTTC. As protein: CASRPSVSGANVLTF.

This clonotype was counted a few times. This chain uses TRBV6-5 with TRBJ2-5; 8 bases agree with TRBD2. From germline, CDR1 is MNHEY and CDR2 SVGAGI. There are 15 residues in the CDR3. V lost 0 bases, J lost 4 bases, and 4 bases stayed unmatched. For the CDR3, the DNA is TGTGCCAGCAGTTACTCGAGGCTAGCGGGAGAGACCCAGTACTTC. Its translation: CASSYSRLAGETQYF.

This clonotype was observed a handful of times. V is TRBV18 and J is TRBJ1-5, with a tentative D call TRBD1 (6 bases). Trimming removed 3 bases at V and 7 bases at J, with 19 bases between. The CDR3 consists of 16 residues. CDR1 and CDR2 from the germline V gene are KGHSH and LQKENI. The CDR3 is CASSPPGARGGQPQHF. The CDR3 nucleotides are TGTGCCAGCTCACCGCCCGGGGCCAGGGGCGGACAGCCCCAGCATTTT.

This clonotype was observed many times. The chain combines TRBV28 with TRBJ1-4; no clear D. The CDR3 length is 15 residues. Trimming stripped 6 bases from V and 0 bases from J, with 11 bases between. The germline gives CDR1 MDHEN, CDR2 SYDVKM. The CDR3 nucleotides are TGTGCCAGCAGACCCCCCCCTGCAACTAATGAAAAACTGTTTTTT. This translates into CASRPPPATNEKLFF.

This clonotype turned up a few times. Written as DNA, the CDR3 is TGCAGTGCTAGTCCCCTTTTCGGGACAGCAAATGAAAAACTGTTTTTT. Encoded protein: CSASPLFGTANEKLFF. The rearrangement joins TRBV20-1 to TRBJ1-4, with 7 bases identical to TRBD1. CDR1 and CDR2 (germline): DFQATT, SNEGSKA (reference sequence). Trimming cost V 3 bases and J 5 bases; bases outside gene matches: 12. The CDR3 has 16 amino acids.

This clonotype was observed many times. The CDR3 coding sequence is TGTGCCAGCAGCTTTTTCGGGACAGGGGACTCTGGAAACACCATATATTTT. Protein product: CASSFFGTGDSGNTIYF. The rearrangement joins TRBV7-6 to TRBJ1-3, with TRBD1 identical over 10 bases. Trimming cost V 3 bases and J 0 bases; bases outside gene matches: 5. Germline CDR1 and CDR2: SGHVS and FNYEAQ. The CDR3 extends over 17 amino acids.

This clonotype was recorded at least ten times. The chain links TRBV6-2 or TRBV6-3 to TRBJ1-1; tentative D call: TRBD1 (5 bases). The germline gives CDR1 MNHEY, CDR2 SVGEGT. The germline V and J ends were trimmed by 7 bases and 5 bases, with 17 bases remaining between them. The CDR3 consists of 14 residues. This chain's CDR3 is CASTRDVGGTEAFF. CDR3 DNA: TGTGCCAGCACCCGGGACGTCGGTGGGACTGAAGCTTTCTTT.

In this sample, this clonotype turned up many times. The J gene is TRBJ1-5, the V gene TRBV7-2, with no clear D. V was cut by 2 bases and J by 6 bases, with 5 bases left in between. Germline CDR1 and CDR2: SGHTA and FQGNSA. This CDR3 is built from 12 residues. This CDR3 reads CASSLLGQPQHF. The DNA of the CDR3 is TGTGCCAGCAGCTTATTGGGTCAGCCCCAGCATTTT. Using reference TRBV7-2 and TRBJ1-5 for the parts outside the CDR3, the full variable domain is GAGVSQSPSNKVTEKGKDVELRCDPISGHTALYWYRQSLGQGLEFLIYFQGNSAPDKSGLPSDRFSAERTGGSVSTLTIQRTQQEDSAVYLCASSLLGQPQHFGDGTRLSIL.

The rearrangement links TRBV2 to TRBJ1-4, with 8 positions matching TRBD1. CDR1 and CDR2 (germline): SNHLY, FYNNEI. This CDR3 contains 14 residues. Losses at the gene ends were 7 bases for V and 8 bases for J; bases not matched to a gene: 9. The CDR3: CASIPDRAREKLFF. The CDR3 DNA reads TGTGCCAGCATCCCGGACAGGGCGAGGGAAAAACTGTTTTTT.

This clonotype was counted at least ten times. This sequence joins TRBV11-2 and TRBJ2-1; perhaps TRBD1 as D (5 bases). CDR1 and CDR2 from the germline V gene are SGHAT and FQNNGV. V lost 5 bases and J lost 15, with 17 bases in between. The CDR3 covers 12 residues. The CDR3 here is CASSTPRGAAFF. CDR3 nucleotides: TGTGCCAGCAGCACGCCGCGTGGGGCGGCGTTCTTC.

In its sample, this clonotype was seen a few times. The rearrangement links TRBV7-2 to TRBJ2-3; possibly TRBD1 for D (5 bases). The length of the CDR3 is 14 residues. Germline CDR1 reads SGHTA; CDR2 reads FQGNSA. V gave up 4 bases and J gave up 1 base, with 9 bases separating them. In nucleotides, the CDR3 is TGTGCCAGCAGCTCGCCAGGGCGCACAGATACGCAGTATTTT. It specifies CASSSPGRTDTQYF.

V gene TRBV20-1 combines with J gene TRBJ2-5; D possibly uses TRBD1 or TRBD2 (5 bases each). Germline values: CDR1 DFQATT, CDR2 SNEGSKA (reference sequence). The CDR3 is made up of 14 amino acids. Trimming removed 0 bases at V and 2 bases at J, with 10 bases between. The CDR3 here is CSARDGTQQETQYF. The CDR3 coding sequence is TGCAGTGCTAGAGATGGGACCCAACAAGAGACCCAGTACTTC.

The rearrangement joins TRBV2 to TRBJ2-3; 9 bases line up with TRBD1. The CDR3 spans 15 residues. Germline V CDR1 and CDR2: SNHLY, FYNNEI. V trimming: 5 bases; J trimming: 0 bases; junction bases outside the gene matches: 3. CDR3 bases: TGTGCCAGCAGTCGGACAGGGGCCAGCACAGATACGCAGTATTTT. It codes for CASSRTGASTDTQYF.

V usage is TRBV2 and J usage is TRBJ2-1, with D possibly matching TRBD2 (6 bases). Trimming cost V 8 bases and J 5 bases, with 16 bases left between them. Germline V CDR1 and CDR2: SNHLY, FYNNEI. The CDR3 loop spans 14 amino acids. The DNA of the CDR3 is TGTGCCAGCTCACCCGGGAGCGCCCACAATGAGCAGTTCTTC. Translated: CASSPGSAHNEQFF.

At least ten counts were recorded for this clonotype. This chain links TRBV30 with TRBJ1-6; D may be TRBD1 (5 bases). V shed 0 bases and J shed 14 bases, with 14 bases lying between them. Germline V CDR1 and CDR2: GTSNPN, SVGIG (reference sequence). This CDR3 spans 13 amino acids. The CDR3 is CAWSVGPRSALHF. The CDR3 bases are TGTGCCTGGAGTGTGGGACCCCGGTCAGCCCTCCACTTT.

At least ten counts were recorded for this clonotype. J is TRBJ1-6 and V is TRBV28; D is undetermined. Germline loops: CDR1 MDHEN, CDR2 SYDVKM. Trimming shortened V by 2 bases and J by 7 bases, and 3 bases separated the two germline ends. The CDR3 has 12 residues. CDR3 loop: CASSLLNSPLHF. The CDR3 DNA sequence: TGTGCCAGCAGTTTACTGAATTCACCCCTCCACTTT.

This rearrangement joins TRBV4-3 to TRBJ2-7; 8 positions agree with TRBD2. Germline V lookup: CDR1 LGHNA, CDR2 YSLEER. The CDR3 extends over 15 amino acids. With 1 base clipped from V and 1 base from J, the junction kept 3 bases outside the gene matches. DNA of the CDR3: TGCGCCAGCAGCCAAGGAATAGCGGGGTCCTACGAGCAGTACTTC. Encoded protein: CASSQGIAGSYEQYF.